One sample yielded the 19 T cell receptor beta chains listed below, sequenced in a study of vaccination effects on CD4 cells after COVID-19 (dated by TCRdb to 2022 to 2024). The library was obtained by the immunoSEQ multiplex PCR assay. TCRdb took this table from immuneACCESS and kept in-frame rearrangements with V and J called. Such tables lack part of the clones; where checked against another copy, unresolved V genes explain under half of the gap, and the rest is unexplained. In this sample the table shows tens of thousands of clones, roughly 81% of which occur a single time. The ten largest account for about 2.4% of the sample. The antigens for these receptors are not known. The ViraFEST assay stimulated PBMC with viral peptide pools and then used TCR sequencing to identify antigen-specific CD4+ T cell clonotypes by expansion. After more than 9 days of culture, CD4+ T cells were isolated with the EasySep CD4+ T cell isolation kit.

The sequences come from CD4+ T cells from PBMCs cultured with HCoV-229E spike peptides, collected before COVID-19 vaccination. The cell subset or site label here, explained by the study, means: HCoV-229E spike overlapping peptide pool stimulation. The receptors derive from a human donor who received a COVID-19 vaccine.

This clone turned up a few times. The chain couples TRBV6-2 or TRBV6-3 to TRBJ1-5; D remains ambiguous. This CDR3 comprises 16 residues. The germline gives CDR1 MNHEY, CDR2 SVGEGT. Trimming shortened V by 2 bases and J by 2 bases, and 13 bases separated the two germline ends. Here the CDR3 DNA reads TGTGCCAGCAGTTACGCCCGGACTGCCGGCAATCAGCCCCAGCATTTT. This translates into CASSYARTAGNQPQHF.

This clone was seen a single time. This chain connects TRBV19 to TRBJ2-5; no reliable D call. V was trimmed by 2 bases and J by 1 base, leaving 20 bases between them. Per the germline V gene, CDR1 is LNHDA and CDR2 is SQIVND (reference sequence). CDR3 size: 18 residues. The CDR3 sequence: CASSISVWASGRQETQYF. The CDR3 DNA reads as TGTGCCAGTAGTATATCCGTTTGGGCTTCTGGCCGCCAAGAGACCCAGTACTTC.

The chain recombines TRBV19 with TRBJ1-1; 8 nucleotides match TRBD1. This CDR3 is built from 14 residues. V lost 6 bases, J lost 5 bases, and 8 bases stayed unmatched. Germline V gene data show CDR1 as LNHDA and CDR2 as SQIVND (reference sequence). The CDR3 nucleotides are TGTGCCAGTAGATTTGACAGGGGCGCGACTGAAGCTTTCTTT. Translation: CASRFDRGATEAFF.

The chain recombines TRBV9 with TRBJ2-5; 8 bases are shared with TRBD1. V gave up 4 bases and J gave up 2 bases; unmatched junction bases: 16. Germline CDR1 and CDR2: SGDLS and YYNGEE. This CDR3 region has 18 residues. The CDR3 bases are TGTGCCAGCAGCCCCCGTCAGGGGGCTAGTCTGGGACAAGAGACCCAGTACTTC. As protein: CASSPRQGASLGQETQYF.

This chain connects TRBV27 to TRBJ2-5; D may be TRBD2 (6 bases). Germline CDR1 and CDR2: MNHEY and SMNVEV (reference sequence). V was cut by 3 bases and J by 0 bases, with 8 bases left in between. The CDR3 is made up of 14 amino acids. In DNA, the CDR3 is TGTGCCAGCAGTTTTTTAGCGGACCAAGAGACCCAGTACTTC. Translating gives CASSFLADQETQYF.

The rearrangement uses TRBV9 and TRBJ2-3; TRBD2 aligns across 7 bases. The CDR3 extends over 15 amino acids. Trimming took 1 base from V and 0 from J; bases not matched to a gene: 2. Germline V gene lookup returns CDR1 SGDLS and CDR2 YYNGEE. CDR3 region: CASSVFGGSTDTQYF. The CDR3 DNA reads as TGTGCCAGCAGCGTATTCGGGGGGAGCACAGATACGCAGTATTTT.

This clone was found a few times. The V call is TRBV9, the J call TRBJ1-1; no definite D call. CDR3 length: 13 amino acids. Germline V gene data show CDR1 as SGDLS and CDR2 as YYNGEE. Between the trimmed V and J ends, which lost 2 bases and 0 bases, there was a span of 5 bases. The CDR3 is CASSVSMNTEAFF. CDR3 DNA sequence: TGTGCCAGCAGCGTGAGCATGAACACTGAAGCTTTCTTT.

This clone was seen just once. The genes are TRBV11-1 and TRBJ1-4; D remains unclear. The CDR3 has 14 residues. V shed 5 bases and J shed 2 bases, with 9 bases lying between them. Germline V gene sequence: CDR1 SGHAT, CDR2 FQDESV (reference sequence). CDR3 region: CASSQTRTNEKLFF. The CDR3 DNA reads as TGTGCCAGCAGCCAAACCAGGACTAATGAAAAACTGTTTTTT.

The CDR3 region has the DNA TGCGCCAGCAGCTTGGTGCCCAACTATGGCTACACCTTC. Its protein product is CASSLVPNYGYTF. The V gene is TRBV5-1, the J gene TRBJ1-2; D is undetermined. Per the germline V gene, CDR1 is SGHRS and CDR2 is YFSETQ. This CDR3 comprises 13 residues. Trimming shortened V by 0 bases and J by 2 bases, and 5 bases separated the two germline ends.

The genes are TRBV28 and TRBJ2-7; 10 bases are shared with TRBD1. Trimming at V came to 10 bases and at J to 5 bases, leaving 11 bases not matched to a gene. This CDR3 contains 14 residues. Germline V gene sequence: CDR1 MDHEN, CDR2 SYDVKM. In DNA form, the CDR3 reads TGTGCCACCCGACAGGGGGCAGGGTTTGACGAGCAGTACGTC. As protein: CATRQGAGFDEQYV.

V and J are TRBV4-2 and TRBJ2-5, with 7 bases that match TRBD2. CDR1 and CDR2 (germline): LGHNA, YNFKEQ. Losses at the gene ends were 0 bases for V and 1 base for J; bases not matched to a gene: 5. This CDR3 spans 16 amino acids. Here the CDR3 reads CASSQELGGVQETQYF. CDR3 nucleotide sequence: TGTGCCAGCAGCCAAGAATTGGGGGGGGTCCAAGAGACCCAGTACTTC.

V gene TRBV18 combines with J gene TRBJ1-6; 8 bases match TRBD1. Per germline, CDR1 KGHSH and CDR2 LQKENI. This CDR3 has 16 residues. The trim removed 5 bases at V and 11 bases at J, leaving 14 bases unmatched. The CDR3 bases are TGTGCCAGCTCAAGGGGTACCGGGACAGGAGACCCACCCCTCCACTTT. This encodes CASSRGTGTGDPPLHF.

This rearrangement joins TRBV7-8 to TRBJ2-7; D is uncertain. The CDR3 is made up of 14 amino acids. Germline lookup yields CDR1 SGHVS and CDR2 FQNEAQ. V shed 1 base and J shed 4 bases, with 11 bases lying between them. The CDR3 is CASSLESRHYEQYV. As DNA, the CDR3 is TGTGCCAGCAGCTTAGAGTCTAGGCATTACGAGCAGTACGTC.

The rearrangement uses TRBV2 and TRBJ1-6, with 7 positions matching TRBD1. J gave up 4 bases and V 4 bases, and 4 bases lay outside the gene matches. This CDR3 contains 15 residues. Germline V CDR1 and CDR2: SNHLY, FYNNEI. CDR3 loop: CASSATGNYNSPLHF. In DNA form, the CDR3 reads TGTGCCAGCAGTGCGACAGGGAATTATAATTCACCCCTCCACTTT.

This chain links TRBV21-1 with TRBJ1-1; TRBD1 was called by the table and not checked on the DNA. TRBV21-1 is described as a pseudogene. There are 13 residues in the CDR3. The CDR3: CASRGWGHREAFF. For the CDR3, the DNA is TGTGCCAGCAGAGGCTGGGGACATCGAGAAGCTTTCTTT.

The J gene is TRBJ1-1, the V gene TRBV5-1, with D tentatively TRBD1 (6 bases). The CDR3 contains 14 residues. Trimming removed 2 bases at V and 1 base at J, with 9 bases between. Germline V gene lookup returns CDR1 SGHRS and CDR2 YFSETQ. The CDR3 nucleotides read TGCGCCAGCAGCTTAATGGGACAGAACACTGAAGCTTTCTTT. As protein: CASSLMGQNTEAFF.

The chain links TRBV18 to TRBJ2-5; TRBD1 might be the D (6 bases). The germline V gene encodes CDR1 KGHSH and CDR2 LQKENI. The length of the CDR3 is 14 residues. The V and J ends lost 5 bases and 5 bases respectively, with 15 bases between them. CDR3 residues: CASSDTGTKETQYF. The CDR3 DNA follows: TGTGCCAGCTCAGATACCGGGACAAAGGAGACCCAGTACTTC.

J is TRBJ1-1 and V is TRBV3-1 (or the pseudogene TRBV3-2); 7 positions agree with TRBD1. The CDR3 spans 14 residues. CDR1 is LGHDT and CDR2 is YNNKEL in the germline V gene (reference sequence). The ends lost 4 bases at V and 11 bases at J; junction bases unmatched: 13. The CDR3 sequence: CASSRQGGRETAFF. The CDR3 DNA reads TGTGCCAGCAGCCGCCAGGGGGGCCGGGAGACTGCTTTCTTT.

This chain uses TRBV5-1 with TRBJ2-2; 10 positions agree with TRBD1. Trimming removed 4 bases from V and 3 bases from J; junction bases left unmatched: 6. The V gene's germline CDR1 is SGHRS and CDR2 YFSETQ. The CDR3 has 16 amino acids. This chain's CDR3 is CASSVIGTGDTGELFF. The CDR3 DNA reads TGCGCCAGCAGCGTTATCGGGACAGGGGACACCGGGGAGCTGTTTTTT.